A selection of T cell receptor beta chains follows, all from one sample in a study of early T cells in non-severe SARS-CoV-2 infection. A single record per CDR3 protein comes from TCRdb applying MiXCR to the 5' RACE reads. The table has around 30,000 distinct CDR3 sequences, around 5.6% seen once. The source material was whole blood. The receptors shown here come from an adult who was a healthcare worker with PCR-confirmed SARS-CoV-2 infection or an uninfected control (not recorded which). The CDR3 runs from the conserved cysteine through the conserved F or W. A D gene is named only where the DNA matches it firmly. Part of the rows lack a size; the others show once, few, many or a class for expanded clones.

.	TRBJ2-7	TRBV9	15	many	CASSPRVKNSYEQYF	TGTGCCAGCAGCCCCCGCGTCAAAAACTCCTACGAGCAGTACTTC
.	TRBJ1-5	TRBV6-2/TRBV6-3	14	many	CASVNGGNNQPQHF	TGTGCCAGCGTTAACGGAGGGAACAATCAGCCCCAGCATTTT
.	TRBJ1-3	TRBV7-3	15	few	CASSLTSGAGNTIYF	TGTGCCAGCAGCTTAACTTCAGGGGCTGGAAACACCATATATTTT
TRBD1	TRBJ1-4	TRBV20-1	15	many	CSARDTGTGDEKLFF	TGCAGTGCTAGAGATACCGGGACAGGGGATGAAAAACTGTTTTTT
TRBD1	TRBJ2-1	TRBV10-3	16	many	CAISESQDRGNDEQFF	TGTGCCATCAGTGAAAGTCAGGACAGGGGAAACGATGAGCAGTTCTTC
.	TRBJ2-3	TRBV28	14	.	CASSRRDFTDTQYF	TGTGCCAGCAGCCGGCGGGACTTCACAGATACGCAGTATTTT
.	TRBJ1-1	TRBV10-1	15	many	CASSGRDVRNTEAFF	TGCGCCAGCAGTGGCCGGGACGTCAGGAACACTGAAGCTTTCTTT
TRBD1	TRBJ1-2	TRBV6-2/TRBV6-3	13	many	CASSQQGINGYTF	TGTGCCAGCAGTCAACAGGGGATCAATGGCTACACCTTC
TRBD1	TRBJ1-6	TRBV20-1	13	medium-sized	CSAPGQGHSPLHF	TGCAGTGCCCCGGGACAGGGTCACTCACCCCTCCACTTT
.	TRBJ2-7	TRBV6-1	15	many	CASSAPLYTSYEQYF	TGTGCCAGCAGTGCCCCCCTTTATACCTCCTACGAGCAGTACTTC